This is a list of T cell receptor beta chains from one sample in a study of cytomegalovirus exposure and HLA in healthy donors. The data were produced by immunoSEQ multiplex PCR, yet TCRdb's version contains in-frame clones alone and is incomplete. Counted here are 250,000 to 350,000 clones, roughly 90% occurring once; the ten biggest clones make up approximately 2.2%. Source material: PBMCs. The receptors here all came from a woman between 18 and 29 years old in good health and CMV-seronegative. Each CDR3 is given with its conserved first and last residue. The D gene is left open where the match is weak. Not every row has a clone size; where given, it reads once, few, many or a size class.

J gene | V gene | clone size | D gene | CDR3 protein | CDR3 DNA
TRBJ2-1 | TRBV2 | - | - | CASKVQANEQFF | TGTGCCAGCAAGGTCCAGGCTAATGAGCAGTTCTTC
TRBJ2-7 | TRBV18 | few | - | CASSTSEAYEQYF | TGTGCCAGCTCAACGAGCGAGGCCTACGAGCAGTACTTC
TRBJ1-2 | TRBV5-1 | - | - | CASSSGERYGYTF | TGCGCCAGCTCCTCCGGGGAGCGATATGGCTACACCTTC
TRBJ1-1 | TRBV6-6 | few | TRBD1 | CASRGQGVGDTEAFF | TGTGCCAGCAGGGGGCAGGGGGTTGGTGACACTGAAGCTTTCTTT
TRBJ2-3 | TRBV25-1 | - | TRBD2 | CASSELAGGADTQYF | TGTGCCAGCAGTGAACTAGCGGGGGGAGCAGATACGCAGTATTTT
TRBJ1-5 | TRBV10-3 | once | - | CAISESLGGDQPQHF | TGTGCCATCAGTGAGTCTCTGGGGGGAGATCAGCCCCAGCATTTT
TRBJ1-5 | TRBV4-1 | - | TRBD1 | CASSQVRQGVGSNQPQHF | TGCGCCAGCAGCCAAGTCCGGCAGGGGGTCGGCAGCAATCAGCCCCAGCATTTT
TRBJ1-1 | TRBV6-5 | - | - | CATGASDTEAFF | TGTGCCACAGGGGCGAGCGACACTGAAGCTTTCTTT
TRBJ2-7 | TRBV6-5 | once | - | CASSHRETGSYEQYF | TGTGCCAGCAGTCATCGAGAGACAGGTTCCTACGAGCAGTACTTC
TRBJ1-3 | TRBV15 | - | - | CATSTAGTPGNTIYF | TGTGCCACCAGCACAGCCGGGACACCTGGAAACACCATATATTTT
TRBJ2-7 | TRBV7-9 | - | TRBD1 | CASSTPGQGGNEQYF | TGTGCCAGCAGCACTCCCGGACAGGGCGGCAACGAGCAGTACTTC
TRBJ2-1 | TRBV12-5 | - | TRBD1 | CASGLANNHRGNEQFF | TGTGCTAGTGGTTTGGCTAATAACCACAGGGGTAATGAGCAGTTCTTC
TRBJ2-7 | TRBV13 | - | TRBD2 | CASSSGTSGASYEQYF | TGTGCCAGCAGCTCCGGGACTAGCGGGGCCTCCTACGAGCAGTACTTC
TRBJ2-7 | TRBV27 | - | - | CASSPGQSYEQYF | TGTGCCAGCAGTCCCGGACAGTCCTACGAGCAGTACTTC